The clone carrying this T cell receptor (beta chain) was detected only a few times. These data originate in a study of T cells in Graves' hyperthyroidism and ophthalmopathy. Study in general: Upon initial diagnosis and before any treatment, peripheral blood was collected.

Investigators excluded patients with uncontrolled infection, other autoimmune disease, pregnancy or lactation. Amplification targeted TCR beta CDR3 regions from RNA transcripts. The primer set for the first-round RT-PCR of the TCR CDR3 was HTBI. A single record per CDR3 protein comes from TCRdb applying MiXCR to the multiplex PCR reads. Of roughly 740,000 distinct CDR3 sequences in the sample, about 15% were seen once. CDR1 DFQATT and CDR2 SNEGSKA come from the germline V gene (reference sequence). V was trimmed by 6 bases and J by 0 bases, leaving 9 bases between them. This CDR3 has 12 residues. The source of this sequence is a man between 18 and 29 years old with Graves' hyperthyroidism. The rearrangement joins TRBV20-1 to TRBJ2-7, with a weak D call TRBD2 (6 bases). The sequencing input was blood. The CDR3 sequence is CSAPTSSYEQYF. For the CDR3, the DNA is TGCAGTGCACCGACTAGCTCCTACGAGCAGTACTTC.